These 10 T cell receptor beta chains were sequenced from one sample in a study of early T cells in non-severe SARS-CoV-2 infection. TCRdb re-analysed the 5' RACE reads in MiXCR, keeping a single row per CDR3 protein. Counted here are 55,000 to 80,000 distinct CDR3 sequences, around a tenth occurring once; the ten biggest clones make up about 4.1%. Material: whole blood. The receptors come from an adult who was a healthcare worker with PCR-confirmed SARS-CoV-2 infection or an uninfected control (not recorded which).

In its sample, this clonotype was seen many times. This chain links TRBV4-1 with TRBJ1-4; no clear D. Germline CDR1 reads MGHRA; CDR2 reads YSYEKL. Trimming removed 1 base from V and 3 bases from J, with 12 bases in between. CDR3 length equals 16 residues. The CDR3 reads CASSQVRSPPNEKLFF. In nucleotides, the CDR3 is TGCGCCAGCAGCCAAGTTCGGTCCCCACCTAATGAAAAACTGTTTTTT.

This clonotype was recorded at least ten times. The V and J genes are TRBV7-2 and TRBJ1-2; 9 nucleotides align to TRBD1. The germline V gene has CDR1 SGHTA and CDR2 FQGNSA. V dropped 1 base and J dropped 4; count of bases not matched to a gene: 1. The CDR3 has 14 amino acids. The DNA for the CDR3 is TGTGCCAGCAGCTTAGACAGGGGGCCCTATGGCTACACCTTC. It codes for CASSLDRGPYGYTF.

This clonotype came up many times. This sequence joins TRBV28 and TRBJ2-1; D is unclear. Trimming shortened V by 2 bases and J by 6 bases, and 17 bases separated the two germline ends. The CDR3 spans 16 residues. Germline lookup yields CDR1 MDHEN and CDR2 SYDVKM. The CDR3 DNA reads as TGTGCCAGCAGTTTAACCGGGTCTCTGCTAGGCAATGAGCAGTTCTTC. Its translation: CASSLTGSLLGNEQFF.

This clonotype was observed many times. The chain uses TRBV5-8 and TRBJ2-3, with 7 bases aligning to TRBD1. J gave up 0 bases and V 4 bases, and 8 bases lay outside the gene matches. CDR1 and CDR2 from the germline V gene are SGHTS and YDEGEE. This CDR3 region has 16 residues. DNA of the CDR3: TGTGCCAGCAGCCCGGGACAGAGGACTAGCACAGATACGCAGTATTTT. Residues: CASSPGQRTSTDTQYF.

Many counts were recorded for this clonotype. V is TRBV27 and J is TRBJ1-2; 8 nucleotides align to TRBD1. Germline trimming cut 2 bases from V and 8 bases from J; bases unmatched to any gene: 10. CDR1 is MNHEY and CDR2 is SMNVEV in the germline V gene (reference sequence). CDR3 length: 15 amino acids. The CDR3 region is CASSLRMQGAEGYTF. CDR3 DNA sequence: TGTGCCAGCAGTTTACGAATGCAGGGGGCTGAGGGCTACACCTTC.

This clonotype was detected many times. The genes are TRBV4-1 and TRBJ2-1; D might be TRBD1 or TRBD2, each matching 5 bases. V was shortened by 2 bases and J by 7 bases, with 12 bases between the two germline ends. Germline V CDR1 and CDR2: MGHRA, YSYEKL. The CDR3 runs to 14 residues. The DNA for the CDR3 is TGCGCCAGCAGCCAACAAGAGGGGCCGAATGAGCAGTTCTTC. The encoded protein is CASSQQEGPNEQFF.

At least ten counts were recorded for this clonotype. The genes are TRBV7-9 and TRBJ1-1; D is undetermined. CDR1 and CDR2 from the germline V gene are SEHNR and FQNEAQ (reference sequence). Trimming left V 8 bases short and J 0 bases short, with 16 bases between. This CDR3 spans 15 amino acids. CDR3 in DNA: TGTGCCAGCCTACCCGGCACTAGTATGAACACTGAAGCTTTCTTT. It translates to CASLPGTSMNTEAFF.

Only one count was recorded for this clonotype. This chain joins TRBV5-1 and TRBJ2-1, with TRBD1 as a possible D gene (6 bases). The CDR3 extends over 13 amino acids. V gave up 2 bases and J gave up 8 bases, with 11 bases separating them. Germline V gene data show CDR1 as SGHRS and CDR2 as YFSETQ. The CDR3 is CASSFTGYDEQFF. The CDR3 DNA reads TGCGCCAGCAGCTTCACAGGGTACGATGAGCAGTTCTTC.

The rearrangement links TRBV6-1 to TRBJ1-3; the D is unclear. The length of the CDR3 is 17 residues. Deletions cut 2 bases from V and 0 bases from J, with 14 bases between. Germline CDR1 and CDR2: MNHNS and SASEGT. This CDR3 reads CASSEIGLRHSGNTIYF. As DNA, the CDR3 is TGTGCCAGCAGTGAAATCGGACTGAGACACTCTGGAAACACCATATATTTT.

This clonotype has ten or more counts. The genes are TRBV24-1 and TRBJ2-1, with TRBD1 matching 7 bases. This CDR3 has 14 amino acids. The trim removed 4 bases at V and 6 bases at J, leaving 5 bases unmatched. Germline V gene data show CDR1 as KGHDR and CDR2 as SFDVKD. DNA for the CDR3: TGTGCCACCAGTGACCCTGGACAGGCCAATGAGCAGTTCTTC. Translated, it gives CATSDPGQANEQFF.